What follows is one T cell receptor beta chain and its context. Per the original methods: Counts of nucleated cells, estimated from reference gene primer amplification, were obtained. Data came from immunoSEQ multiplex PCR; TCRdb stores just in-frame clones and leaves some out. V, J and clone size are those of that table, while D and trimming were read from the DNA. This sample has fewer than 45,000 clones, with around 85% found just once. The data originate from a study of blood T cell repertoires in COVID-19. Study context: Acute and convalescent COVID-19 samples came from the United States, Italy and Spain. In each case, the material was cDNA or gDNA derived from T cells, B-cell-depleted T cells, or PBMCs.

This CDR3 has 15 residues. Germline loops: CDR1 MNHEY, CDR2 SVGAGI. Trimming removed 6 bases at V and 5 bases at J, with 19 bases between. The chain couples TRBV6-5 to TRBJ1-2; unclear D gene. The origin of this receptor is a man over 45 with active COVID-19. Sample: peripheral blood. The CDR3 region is CASRDVNWEGYGYTF. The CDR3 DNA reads TGTGCCAGCAGAGACGTAAACTGGGAGGGTTATGGCTACACCTTC.